The 32 T cell receptor beta chains listed next were all sequenced from one sample in a study of blood T cells in healthy people across ages. The authors ran a second PCR of about 7 to 12 cycles using a sample-barcoded 5' primer and a J-beta primer mix. TCRdb called the 5' RACE reads again in MiXCR, with one record for every CDR3 protein. The sample holds some 1.8 million distinct CDR3 sequences, around 42% seen once. The sample taken for sequencing was blood. These receptors were taken from a human donor in good health.

This CDR3 is CSGGQGREQFF. CDR3 in DNA: TGCAGCGGGGGACAGGGGAGGGAGCAGTTCTTC. J is TRBJ2-1 and V is TRBV29-1, with 10 nucleotides matching TRBD1. The CDR3 sequence is 11 residues long. The germline V gene has CDR1 SQVTM and CDR2 ANQGSEA. Trimming took 7 bases from V and 10 from J; bases not matched to a gene: 4.

The chain uses TRBV7-3 and TRBJ2-5; no firm D call. V was clipped by 5 bases and J by 2 bases, with 9 bases between them. This CDR3 contains 13 residues. The germline CDR1 and CDR2 sequences are SGHTA and FQGTGA. This chain's CDR3 is CASSGRFQETQYF. CDR3 DNA: TGTGCCAGCAGCGGACGGTTTCAAGAGACCCAGTACTTC.

V and J are TRBV7-9 and TRBJ1-6, with D unclear. Germline values: CDR1 SEHNR, CDR2 FQNEAQ (reference sequence). With 1 base removed from V and 9 bases from J, the gap between germline ends came to 10 bases. This CDR3 has 14 amino acids. The CDR3: CASSLEVSVSPLHF. DNA of the CDR3: TGTGCCAGCAGCTTAGAGGTATCTGTTTCACCCCTCCACTTT.

CDR3 sequence (DNA): TGTGCCAGCAGTCGCCCAGGGGAAGGGTTCTACGAGCAGTTCTTC. Translation gives CASSRPGEGFYEQFF. This chain joins TRBV6-5 and TRBJ2-1; possible D gene TRBD1, 6 bases. Trimming removed 5 bases at V and 10 bases at J, with 21 bases between. The CDR3 totals 15 residues. Germline V CDR1 and CDR2: MNHEY, SVGAGI.

In its sample, this clonotype was seen a few times. The chain combines TRBV15 with TRBJ2-7; no reliable D call. Trimming shortened V by 8 bases and J by 4 bases, and 18 bases separated the two germline ends. CDR1 is LNHNV, CDR2 YYDKDF, per germline (reference sequence). CDR3 length: 14 amino acids. The CDR3 sequence: CATDTSADPYEQYF. In DNA, the CDR3 is TGTGCCACCGATACCAGCGCGGATCCTTACGAGCAGTACTTC.

Here the CDR3 reads CASSGGGLSEAFF. The CDR3 nucleotides are TGTGCCAGCAGTGGAGGGGGTTTGTCTGAAGCTTTCTTT. This chain joins TRBV12-3 or TRBV12-4 and TRBJ1-1; tentatively, D is TRBD1 (6 bases). Trimming removed 5 bases at V and 6 bases at J, with 13 bases between. This CDR3 spans 13 amino acids.

This sequence joins TRBV29-1 and TRBJ2-7; 9 bases are a match to TRBD1. CDR3 length: 16 amino acids. V gave up 0 bases and J gave up 5 bases; unmatched junction bases: 11. Germline V CDR1 and CDR2: SQVTM, ANQGSEA. Here the CDR3 DNA reads TGCAGCGTTGAAGATCGGGGGACAGGGTTTGGCCACGAGCAGTACTTC. Residues: CSVEDRGTGFGHEQYF.

This clonotype was seen just once. The V and J genes are TRBV28 and TRBJ2-2; 10 bases fit TRBD1. Germline V gives CDR1 MDHEN, CDR2 SYDVKM. This CDR3 is 15 amino acids long. Trimming took 7 bases from V and 5 from J; bases not matched to a gene: 7. In DNA form, the CDR3 reads TGTGCCAGCACTCTCCGGGACAGGGGAACCGGGGAGCTGTTTTTT. Amino acids: CASTLRDRGTGELFF.

This clonotype was recorded a few times. The chain joins TRBV13 to TRBJ2-5; 10 nucleotides line up with TRBD2. The CDR3 length is 14 residues. V was pared by 0 bases and J by 5 bases, with 0 bases of the junction left unmatched. Germline CDR1 and CDR2: PRHDT and FYEKMQ (reference sequence). CDR3 sequence reads: CASSLGGLAETQYF. CDR3 DNA: TGTGCCAGCAGCTTAGGGGGACTAGCGGAGACCCAGTACTTC. Full variable domain (remainder filled in from reference TRBV13 and TRBJ2-5): AAGVIQSPRHLIKEKRETATLKCYPIPRHDTVYWYQQGPGQDPQFLISFYEKMQSDKGSIPDRFSAQQFSDYHSELNMSSLELGDSALYFCASSLGGLAETQYFGPGTRLLVL.

This clonotype has more than one count but fewer than ten. The chain recombines TRBV20-1 with TRBJ1-2; 10 nucleotides line up with TRBD1. This CDR3 is built from 14 residues. With V trimmed by 6 bases and J by 4 bases, 8 bases remained unmatched. Germline V gene sequence: CDR1 DFQATT, CDR2 SNEGSKA (reference sequence). CDR3 sequence reads: CSASLWDRGYGYTF. The CDR3 bases are TGCAGTGCATCCCTATGGGACAGGGGCTATGGCTACACCTTC.

The table lists this clonotype with many counts. Compared with germline, one end of the junction differs, possibly owing to a read error. The chain links TRBV12-3 or TRBV12-4 to TRBJ2-6, with D perhaps given as TRBD1 or TRBD2 (5 bases each). The CDR3 spans 16 residues. CDR3 sequence: CASSLGAGSGANVLTF. CDR3 nucleotide sequence: TGCGCCAGCAGCCTCGGGGCGGGCAGTGGGGCCAACGTCCTGACTTTC.

The table lists this clonotype with a few counts. The chain carries TRBV11-2 and TRBJ2-5, with D maybe TRBD1 (6 bases). The CDR3 contains 15 residues. Germline CDR1 and CDR2: SGHAT and FQNNGV. V was shortened by 5 bases and J by 0 bases, with 13 bases between the two germline ends. This CDR3 reads CASSPGTKYQETQYF. The CDR3 coding sequence is TGTGCCAGCAGCCCCGGGACAAAGTACCAAGAGACCCAGTACTTC.

This clonotype turned up a few times. The CDR3 DNA reads as TGCGCCAGCAGGGCCGGGGGGGCACGATCCTACGAGCAGTACTTC. Its protein product is CASRAGGARSYEQYF. The chain recombines TRBV10-2 with TRBJ2-7; 8 bases are a match to TRBD2. CDR3 size: 15 residues. Looked up from germline, CDR1 is WSHSY and CDR2 is SAAADI. Losses at the gene ends were 6 bases for V and 1 base for J; bases not matched to a gene: 8.

There are a few counts of this clonotype. This chain links TRBV7-6 with TRBJ2-1, with 9 bases matching TRBD2. V was clipped by 5 bases and J by 1 base; unmatched bases: 12. Germline V gene sequence: CDR1 SGHVS, CDR2 FNYEAQ. This CDR3 has 18 residues. CDR3 DNA: TGTGCCAGCAGCCGTCGCGGGGGGGCTACGATATCCTACAATGAGCAGTTCTTC. Translation: CASSRRGGATISYNEQFF.

The chain carries TRBV12-3 or TRBV12-4 and TRBJ2-4; 9 bases match TRBD1. The DNA end favors TRBJ2-5, so the J call may be wrong. The CDR3 runs 13 residues. CDR3 protein: CASRMTGGETQYF. The CDR3, as DNA: TGTGCCAGCAGGATGACAGGGGGAGAGACCCAGTACTTC.

This sequence joins TRBV28 and TRBJ2-1; the match to TRBD1 covers 8 bases. V lost 5 bases, J lost 2 bases, and 8 bases stayed unmatched. The germline V gene has CDR1 MDHEN and CDR2 SYDVKM. The CDR3 consists of 16 residues. The CDR3 reads CASSPLTGGTYNEQFF. The CDR3 nucleotides are TGTGCCAGCAGTCCACTAACAGGGGGGACCTACAATGAGCAGTTCTTC.

A word on this clonotype: Germline is not matched at one junction end, which may reflect a read error. The CDR3 loop is CASSPHGGPFERYF. The CDR3, as DNA: TGTGCCAGCAGCCCACATGGGGGCCCCTTCGAGCGGTACTTC. This chain connects TRBV7-2 to TRBJ2-7; TRBD1 might be the D (6 bases). The length of the CDR3 is 14 residues. Germline values: CDR1 SGHTA, CDR2 FQGNSA.

The genes are TRBV7-2 and TRBJ2-4; a weak D match, TRBD1 (5 bases). The J call is in doubt because the DNA end fits TRBJ2-7 better. CDR3 length equals 14 residues. From germline, CDR1 is SGHTA and CDR2 FQGNSA. The CDR3 loop is CASSIREGAYEQYF. The CDR3 nucleotides read TGTGCCAGCAGCATAAGGGAAGGGGCCTACGAGCAGTACTTC.

This clonotype was seen a few times. This chain connects TRBV5-6 to TRBJ2-7; D is unresolved. The CDR3 is 14 residues long. The germline CDR1 and CDR2 sequences are SGHDT and YYEEEE. V lost 0 bases and J 2 bases, leaving 9 bases between the germline ends. The CDR3 region is CASSLGQAPYEQYF. CDR3 DNA: TGTGCCAGCAGCTTGGGCCAGGCACCCTACGAGCAGTACTTC.

This clonotype has just one count. The J gene is TRBJ2-3, the V gene TRBV20-1; D tentatively reads TRBD1 or TRBD2 (5 bases each). CDR3 length equals 18 residues. V lost 2 bases to trimming and J lost 2 bases, with 23 bases between them. Germline CDR1 and CDR2: DFQATT and SNEGSKA (reference sequence). DNA of the CDR3: TGCAGTGCTAGACTAATCCTTCGGGGACGGTCAAACACAGATACGCAGTATTTT. As protein: CSARLILRGRSNTDTQYF.

As concerns this clonotype: Compared with germline, one end of the junction differs, possibly owing to a read error. The chain carries TRBV29-1 and TRBJ1-2; D ambiguous. This CDR3 is 12 amino acids long. Germline CDR1 is SQVTM and CDR2 is ANQGSEA. The CDR3 reads CSGESRNYGYTF. The DNA of the CDR3 is TGCAGCGGTGAATCAAGAAACTATGGCTACACCTTC. Drawing the rest from reference TRBV29-1 and TRBJ1-2, the complete variable domain is SAVISQKPSRDICQRGTSLTIQCQVDSQVTMMFWYRQQPGQSLTLIATANQGSEATYESGFVIDKFPISRPNLTFSTLTVSNMSPEDSSIYLCSGESRNYGYTFGSGTRLTVV.

The sample holds a few counts of this clonotype. V gene TRBV28 combines with J gene TRBJ2-7; tentative D call: TRBD2 (6 bases). V dropped 8 bases and J dropped 7 bases, with 15 bases sitting between them. The CDR3 covers 12 residues. Germline V CDR1 and CDR2: MDHEN, SYDVKM. The CDR3 DNA reads as TGTGCCAGCCCTGCCCGCGGAGGGGAGCAGTACTTC. It encodes CASPARGGEQYF.

V and J are TRBV12-3 or TRBV12-4 and TRBJ1-2; no reliable D call. This CDR3 comprises 15 residues. The germline V and J ends were trimmed by 5 bases and 8 bases, with 21 bases remaining between them. CDR3 DNA: TGTGCCAGCAGTACTCGCGGGATGGCCTTGGAGGGCTACACCTTC. Protein product: CASSTRGMALEGYTF.

This clonotype came up a few times. The chain uses TRBV6-5 and TRBJ2-1, with D possibly being TRBD1 or TRBD2 (6 bases each). This CDR3 is built from 13 residues. The V gene lost 2 bases and the J gene lost 9 bases, with 11 bases spanning the gap. Germline V gene lookup returns CDR1 MNHEY and CDR2 SVGAGI. This CDR3 is CASSYKGGGEQFF. The DNA for the CDR3 is TGTGCCAGCAGTTACAAAGGAGGGGGTGAGCAGTTCTTC.

V is TRBV20-1 and J is TRBJ2-7; either TRBD1 or TRBD2 may fit D (5 bases each). This CDR3 has 14 residues. V was shortened by 3 bases and J by 3 bases, with 15 bases between the two germline ends. The germline CDR1 and CDR2 sequences are DFQATT and SNEGSKA (reference sequence). As DNA, the CDR3 is TGCAGTGCTAGCGGAGGTGGGGGTAGCTACGAGCAGTACTTC. This sequence encodes CSASGGGGSYEQYF.

The gene calls are TRBV24-1 and TRBJ2-4, with unresolved D. The DNA end is more similar to TRBJ2-7, so the J call may be wrong. CDR3 length: 15 residues. Germline lookup yields CDR1 KGHDR and CDR2 SFDVKD. The chain's CDR3 is CATSEPGMGTSEQYF. Written as DNA, the CDR3 is TGTGCCACCAGTGAGCCCGGAATGGGAACCAGCGAGCAGTACTTC.

The V call is TRBV6-6, the J call TRBJ2-1; tentatively, D is TRBD2 (5 bases). The V end was cut by 3 bases, the J end by 4 bases, with 16 bases between. The CDR3 runs 16 residues. Germline loops: CDR1 MNHNY, CDR2 SVGAGI (reference sequence). CDR3 region: CASSYDTEGAYNEQFF. CDR3 coding DNA: TGTGCCAGCAGTTATGACACAGAGGGCGCTTACAATGAGCAGTTCTTC.

In nucleotides, the CDR3 is TGCAGTGCTAGGGGAAGACTAGCGGGGGGTCGGTACGAGCAGTACTTC. Residues: CSARGRLAGGRYEQYF. The V call is TRBV20-1, the J call TRBJ2-7; 13 bases agree with TRBD2. CDR1 is DFQATT, CDR2 SNEGSKA, per germline (reference sequence). The CDR3 is made up of 16 amino acids. V lost 3 bases and J lost 4; bases outside the gene matches: 9.

The chain has TRBV20-1 and TRBJ1-6, with no clear D. Trimming removed 1 base at V and 5 bases at J, with 9 bases between. CDR3 length equals 14 residues. Germline V CDR1 and CDR2: DFQATT, SNEGSKA (reference sequence). This chain's CDR3 is CSARGAANNSPLHF. CDR3 nucleotide sequence: TGCAGTGCTAGAGGGGCAGCAAATAATTCACCCCTCCACTTT.

This chain links TRBV5-6 with TRBJ1-2, with 8 bases that match TRBD1. The germline V gene has CDR1 SGHDT and CDR2 YYEEEE. Germline trimming cut 4 bases from V and 0 bases from J; bases unmatched to any gene: 5. The CDR3 runs to 15 residues. CDR3 sequence (DNA): TGTGCCAGCAGCCCGGGACAGGCGTCTAACTATGGCTACACCTTC. Amino acids: CASSPGQASNYGYTF.

The gene calls are TRBV18 and TRBJ2-7; 9 positions match TRBD1. The J call is uncertain, as TRBJ2-5 better fits the DNA end. The CDR3 extends over 16 amino acids. CDR1 and CDR2 (germline): KGHSH, LQKENI. The CDR3 DNA follows: TGTGCCAGCTCACCGGTGCCGGGACAGGGTTATGAGACCCAGTACTTC. Translation gives CASSPVPGQGYETQYF.

In this sample, this clonotype turned up many times. V and J are TRBV27 and TRBJ1-4, with a possible D match to TRBD1 (5 bases). V dropped 8 bases and J dropped 3 bases, with 19 bases sitting between them. The CDR3 length is 16 residues. CDR1 is MNHEY, CDR2 SMNVEV, per germline (reference sequence). As DNA, the CDR3 is TGTGCCAGCGAGGTGAGGGGTACTGAGGCTAATGAAAAACTGTTTTTT. This sequence encodes CASEVRGTEANEKLFF.